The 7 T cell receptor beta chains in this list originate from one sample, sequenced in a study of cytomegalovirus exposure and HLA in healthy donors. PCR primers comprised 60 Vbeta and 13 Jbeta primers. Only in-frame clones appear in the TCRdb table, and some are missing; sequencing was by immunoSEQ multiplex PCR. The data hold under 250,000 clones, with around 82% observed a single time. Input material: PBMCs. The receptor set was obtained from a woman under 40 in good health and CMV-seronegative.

Here the CDR3 DNA reads TGTGCCAGCAGCTTGACAGGTGGGCCGAACACTGAAGCTTTCTTT. Amino acid sequence: CASSLTGGPNTEAFF. This chain connects TRBV7-8 to TRBJ1-1; a possible D gene is TRBD1 (6 bases). The V and J ends lost 3 bases and 1 base respectively, with 12 bases between them. Looked up from germline, CDR1 is SGHVS and CDR2 is FQNEAQ. The CDR3 sequence is 15 residues long. The full variable domain, completed using reference TRBV7-8 and TRBJ1-1, is GAGVSQSPRYKVAKRGQDVALRCDPISGHVSLFWYQQALGQGPEFLTYFQNEAQLDKSGLPSDRFFAERPEGSVSTLKIQRTQQEDSAVYLCASSLTGGPNTEAFFGQGTRLTVV.

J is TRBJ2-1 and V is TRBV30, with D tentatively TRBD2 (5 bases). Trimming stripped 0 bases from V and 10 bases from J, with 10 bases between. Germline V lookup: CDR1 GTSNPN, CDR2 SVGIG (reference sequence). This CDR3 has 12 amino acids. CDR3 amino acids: CAWSVLGEEQFF. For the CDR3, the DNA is TGTGCCTGGAGTGTACTTGGGGAGGAGCAGTTCTTC.

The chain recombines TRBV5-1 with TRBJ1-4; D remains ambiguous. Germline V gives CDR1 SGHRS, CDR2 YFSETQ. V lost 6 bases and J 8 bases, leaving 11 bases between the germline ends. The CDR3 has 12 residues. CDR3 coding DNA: TGCGCCAGCAACCCCACACCCGAAAAACTGTTTTTT. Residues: CASNPTPEKLFF.

In nucleotides, the CDR3 is TGTGCCAGCAGCCAAGAGGCACCCAACCCGTACGAGCAGTACTTC. Amino acid sequence: CASSQEAPNPYEQYF. The rearrangement links TRBV4-2 to TRBJ2-7; no clear D gene. The CDR3 sequence is 15 residues long. The germline gives CDR1 LGHNA, CDR2 YNFKEQ. V was shortened by 0 bases and J by 4 bases, with 13 bases between the two germline ends.

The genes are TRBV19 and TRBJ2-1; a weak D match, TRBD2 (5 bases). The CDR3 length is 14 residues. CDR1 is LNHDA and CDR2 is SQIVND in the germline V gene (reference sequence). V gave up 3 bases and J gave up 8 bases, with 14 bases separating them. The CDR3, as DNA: TGTGCCAGTAGTATGGGGAGAGGATACGATGAGCAGTTCTTC. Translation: CASSMGRGYDEQFF. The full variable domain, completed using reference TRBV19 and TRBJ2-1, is DGGITQSPKYLFRKEGQNVTLSCEQNLNHDAMYWYRQDPGQGLRLIYYSQIVNDFQKGDIAEGYSVSREKKESFPLTVTSAQKNPTAFYLCASSMGRGYDEQFFGPGTRLTVL.

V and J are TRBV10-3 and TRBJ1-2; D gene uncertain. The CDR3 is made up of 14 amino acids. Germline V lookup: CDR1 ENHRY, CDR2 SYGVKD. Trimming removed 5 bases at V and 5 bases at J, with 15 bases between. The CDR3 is CAISSSPGPYGYTF. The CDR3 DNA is TGTGCCATCAGTTCCTCTCCGGGTCCGTATGGCTACACCTTC.

The CDR3 nucleotides read TGTGCCAGCAGGGAACAGGTCTCCTACGAGCAGTACTTC. Translated: CASREQVSYEQYF. The chain combines TRBV2 with TRBJ2-7, with a tentative D call TRBD1 (5 bases). V lost 6 bases to trimming and J lost 0 bases, with 9 bases between them. Germline V CDR1 and CDR2: SNHLY, FYNNEI. The CDR3 runs 13 residues.